Detailed here is one T cell receptor beta chain. The target antigen is unknown. Regarding treatment: roughly 11-day PBMC culture with coronavirus spike peptide pools or control peptides (ViraFEST assay). Half the medium was exchanged for fresh IL-2 medium on days 3 and 7. Cultured CD4+ T cell DNA underwent sequencing with the Oncomine TCR Beta short-read assay. One entry per CDR3 protein results from TCRdb running MiXCR on the PCR reads. The top ten clones hold roughly 7.8% of a sample with around 25,000 distinct CDR3 sequences, approximately 40% of them seen once. Deletions cut 6 bases from V and 0 bases from J, with 12 bases between. The germline V gene encodes CDR1 SGHNT and CDR2 YENEEA. The CDR3 is made up of 15 amino acids. The source of the sample is a study of vaccination and CD4 T cells after COVID-19. Study in general: Convalescent participants consisted of six males and four females, two being Hispanic. Diagnosis preceded the drawing of post-COVID samples by a median approximately 96 days (range 35 to 161).

General study results and limits: Median SARS-CoV-2-reactive clonotype numbers went up from about 20 to 38, but not significantly.

The receptor comes from a human donor who had recovered from COVID-19. The sample comprised CD4+ T cells from blood, cultured in vitro. This sequence joins TRBV11-3 and TRBJ2-1, with D perhaps matching TRBD2 (6 bases). The CDR3 nucleotides are TGTGCCAGCAGGTCAGGGAGGAACTCCTACAATGAGCAGTTCTTC. It specifies CASRSGRNSYNEQFF.